This TCR beta chain was identified in a study of control samples from healthy donors and cancer patients. TCRdb's table, derived via immunoSEQ multiplex PCR, lists solely in-frame clones and lacks some. The table has around 100,000 clones, around 88% seen once. A single count supports this clone. Germline assignment: CDR1 SQVTM and CDR2 ANQGSEA. The V and J ends lost 0 bases and 5 bases, in that order; junction bases with no gene match: 6. The CDR3 totals 14 residues. This chain joins TRBV29-1 and TRBJ1-1; 7 nucleotides align to TRBD1. The sample taken for sequencing was PBMCs. This TCR was sampled from a man between 60 and 70 years old with lung cancer. This chain's CDR3 is CSVEDRRGRTEAFF. The CDR3 DNA is TGCAGCGTTGAAGATCGGAGGGGGCGGACTGAAGCTTTCTTT.